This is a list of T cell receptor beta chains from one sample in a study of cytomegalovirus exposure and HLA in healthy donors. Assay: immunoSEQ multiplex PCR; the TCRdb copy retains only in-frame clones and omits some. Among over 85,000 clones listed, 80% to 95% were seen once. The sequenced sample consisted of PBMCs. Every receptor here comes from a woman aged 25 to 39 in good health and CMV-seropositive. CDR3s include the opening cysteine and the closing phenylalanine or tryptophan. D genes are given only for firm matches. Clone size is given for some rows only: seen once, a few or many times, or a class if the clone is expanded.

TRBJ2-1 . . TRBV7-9 CASSWGVGNEQFF TGTGCCAGCAGCTGGGGGGTGGGAAATGAGCAGTTCTTC
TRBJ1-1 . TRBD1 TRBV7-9 CASSFSRDSTEAFF TGTGCCAGCAGCTTTTCCCGGGACAGCACTGAAGCTTTCTTT
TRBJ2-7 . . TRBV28 CASSLIGYEQYF TGTGCCAGCAGTTTAATCGGCTACGAGCAGTACTTC
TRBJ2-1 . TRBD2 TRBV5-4 CASSERNSGYTYNEQFF TGTGCCAGCAGCGAAAGAAATAGCGGGTATACCTACAATGAGCAGTTCTTC
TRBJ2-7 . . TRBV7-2 CASNGGLAYEQYF TGTGCCAGCAACGGAGGACTCGCCTACGAGCAGTACTTC
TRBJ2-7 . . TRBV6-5 CASSRSSTYEQYF TGTGCCAGCAGCCGATCGTCGACATACGAGCAGTACTTC
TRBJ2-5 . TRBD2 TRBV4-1 CASSQDPPSGVQETQYF TGCGCCAGCAGCCAAGATCCGCCTAGCGGGGTTCAAGAGACCCAGTACTTC
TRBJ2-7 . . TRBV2 CATAKSRRNSYEQYF TGTGCCACAGCCAAATCAAGGCGGAACTCCTACGAGCAGTACTTC
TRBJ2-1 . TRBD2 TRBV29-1 CSVAASGDHNEQFF TGCAGCGTTGCGGCTAGCGGGGACCACAATGAGCAGTTCTTC
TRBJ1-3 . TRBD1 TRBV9 CASSGSGTDSGNTIYF TGTGCCAGCAGCGGATCCGGGACAGACTCTGGAAACACCATATATTTT
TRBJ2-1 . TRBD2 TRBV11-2 CASSFSSGSSYNEQFF TGTGCCAGCAGCTTCTCGAGCGGGAGCTCCTACAATGAGCAGTTCTTC
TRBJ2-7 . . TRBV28 CASSSPAGIYEQYF TGTGCCAGCAGTTCCCCGGCAGGGATCTACGAGCAGTACTTC
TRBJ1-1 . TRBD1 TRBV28 CASSSGQEAGVAFF TGTGCCAGCAGTTCAGGACAGGAGGCAGGCGTAGCTTTCTTT
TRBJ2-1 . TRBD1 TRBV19 CASSILLKGANEQFF TGTGCCAGTAGTATACTCCTAAAGGGGGCCAATGAGCAGTTCTTC
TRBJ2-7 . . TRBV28 CASRRQRGGEQYF TGTGCCAGCAGACGACAGAGGGGGGGCGAGCAGTACTTC
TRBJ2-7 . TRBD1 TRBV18 CASSLNRDSSYEQYF TGTGCCAGCTCACTGAACCGGGACAGTTCCTACGAGCAGTACTTC
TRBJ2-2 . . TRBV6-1 CASSLTTVNTGELFF TGTGCCAGCAGCCTTACCACAGTAAACACCGGGGAGCTGTTTTTT
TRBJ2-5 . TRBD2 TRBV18 CASSPSGAETQYF TGTGCCAGCTCGCCTAGCGGGGCGGAGACCCAGTACTTC
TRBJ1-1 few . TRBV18 CASSSQQDRNTEAFF TGTGCCAGCTCATCACAACAGGATCGGAACACTGAAGCTTTCTTT
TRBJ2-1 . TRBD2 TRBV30 CAWKGTSGRAYNEQFF TGTGCCTGGAAGGGGACTAGCGGGAGGGCCTACAATGAGCAGTTCTTC
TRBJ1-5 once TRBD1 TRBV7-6 CASSHGRGHQPQHF TGTGCCAGCAGTCACGGGAGGGGGCATCAGCCCCAGCATTTT
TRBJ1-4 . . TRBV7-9 CASSFRGTNEKLFF TGTGCCAGCAGTTTCAGGGGTACTAATGAAAAACTGTTTTTT
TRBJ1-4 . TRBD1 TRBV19 CASSIQGVISEKLFF TGTGCCAGTAGTATACAGGGGGTAATTTCCGAAAAACTGTTTTTT
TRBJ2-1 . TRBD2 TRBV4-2 CASSQGGLRYNEQFF TGTGCCAGCAGCCAAGGGGGACTACGCTACAATGAGCAGTTCTTC
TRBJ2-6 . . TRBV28 CASSPPSGSGANVLTF TGTGCCAGCAGTCCCCCGAGCGGGTCTGGGGCCAACGTCCTGACTTTC
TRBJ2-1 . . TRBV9 CASSFASMGEQFF TGTGCCAGCAGCTTCGCTAGTATGGGTGAGCAGTTCTTC
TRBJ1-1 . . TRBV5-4 CASSLTTGPNTEAFF TGTGCCAGCAGCTTGACAACAGGGCCGAACACTGAAGCTTTCTTT
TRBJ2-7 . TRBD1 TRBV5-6 CATRAQGVSAYEQYF TGTGCCACCCGAGCACAGGGGGTTTCCGCCTACGAGCAGTACTTC
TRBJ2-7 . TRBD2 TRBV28 CASIESGRSSYEQYF TGTGCCAGCATCGAAAGCGGGAGAAGTTCCTACGAGCAGTACTTC
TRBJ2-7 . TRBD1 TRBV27 CASSQGTGKIRSYEQYF TGTGCCAGCAGTCAAGGGACAGGGAAGATAAGGTCCTACGAGCAGTACTTC
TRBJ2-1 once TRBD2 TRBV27 CASSSTSEPSGEQFF TGTGCCAGCAGTTCAACTAGCGAACCATCGGGTGAGCAGTTCTTC
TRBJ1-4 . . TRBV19 CASSPRTSTNEKLFF TGTGCCAGTAGTCCCCGGACAAGTACTAATGAAAAACTGTTTTTT
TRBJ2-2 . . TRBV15 CATRKGDLANTGELFF TGTGCCACCAGGAAGGGGGACCTCGCGAACACCGGGGAGCTGTTTTTT